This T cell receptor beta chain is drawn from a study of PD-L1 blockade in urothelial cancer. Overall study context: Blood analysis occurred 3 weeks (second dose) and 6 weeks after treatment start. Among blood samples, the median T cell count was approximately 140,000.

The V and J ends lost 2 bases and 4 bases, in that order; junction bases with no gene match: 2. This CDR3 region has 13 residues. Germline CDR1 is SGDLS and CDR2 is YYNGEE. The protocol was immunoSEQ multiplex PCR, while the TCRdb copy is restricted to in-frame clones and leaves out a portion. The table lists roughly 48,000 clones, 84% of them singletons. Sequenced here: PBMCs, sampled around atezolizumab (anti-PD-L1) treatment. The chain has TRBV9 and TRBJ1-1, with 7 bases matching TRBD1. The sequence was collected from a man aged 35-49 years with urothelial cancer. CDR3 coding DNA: TGTGCCAGCAGCGTGACAGGGATCACTGAAGCTTTCTTT. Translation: CASSVTGITEAFF.